The entry below describes one T cell receptor (beta chain). Per the authors' pipeline: Nucleated cell number was recorded as an estimate derived from reference gene primer amplification. Using immunoSEQ multiplex PCR, the repertoire was profiled, and TCRdb retains in-frame clones only, with some absent. Clone size and V and J calls were adopted from that table, with D and trimming inferred from the DNA. The table lists around 250,000 clones, 84% of them singletons. The data derive from a study of blood T cell repertoires in COVID-19. Study in general: COVID-19 samples, acute and convalescent, were from the United States, Italy and Spain. T cells, B-cell-depleted T cells, or PBMCs supplied cDNA or gDNA.

Per germline, CDR1 SGHRS and CDR2 YFSETQ. Trimming removed 4 bases at V and 10 bases at J, with 15 bases between. This CDR3 is built from 14 residues. The gene calls are TRBV5-1 and TRBJ1-6, with D possibly matching TRBD1 (6 bases). Sequenced: peripheral blood. The TCR comes from a human donor in a cohort sampled during active COVID-19. Here the CDR3 reads CASSTHQQGSPLHF. The CDR3 DNA is TGCGCCAGCAGCACCCACCAACAGGGCTCACCCCTCCACTTT.